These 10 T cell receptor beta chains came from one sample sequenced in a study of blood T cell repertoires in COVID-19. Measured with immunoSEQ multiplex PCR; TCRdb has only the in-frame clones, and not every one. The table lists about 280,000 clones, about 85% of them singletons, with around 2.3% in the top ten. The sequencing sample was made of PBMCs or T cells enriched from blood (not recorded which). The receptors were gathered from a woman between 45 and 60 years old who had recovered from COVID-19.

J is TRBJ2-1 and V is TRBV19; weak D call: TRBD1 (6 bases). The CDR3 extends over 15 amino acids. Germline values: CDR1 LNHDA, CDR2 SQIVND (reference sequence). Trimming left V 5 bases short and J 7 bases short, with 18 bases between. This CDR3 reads CASSATGFSGNEQFF. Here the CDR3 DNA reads TGTGCCAGTAGTGCTACAGGGTTTTCGGGTAATGAGCAGTTCTTC. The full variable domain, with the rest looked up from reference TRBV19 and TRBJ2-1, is DGGITQSPKYLFRKEGQNVTLSCEQNLNHDAMYWYRQDPGQGLRLIYYSQIVNDFQKGDIAEGYSVSREKKESFPLTVTSAQKNPTAFYLCASSATGFSGNEQFFGPGTRLTVL.

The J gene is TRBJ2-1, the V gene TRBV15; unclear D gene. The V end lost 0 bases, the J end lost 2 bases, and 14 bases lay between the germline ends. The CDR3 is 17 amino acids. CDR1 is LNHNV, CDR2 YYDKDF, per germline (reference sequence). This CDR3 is CATSRDRGAQPYNEQFF. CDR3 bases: TGTGCCACCAGCAGAGATCGAGGAGCGCAACCCTACAATGAGCAGTTCTTC.

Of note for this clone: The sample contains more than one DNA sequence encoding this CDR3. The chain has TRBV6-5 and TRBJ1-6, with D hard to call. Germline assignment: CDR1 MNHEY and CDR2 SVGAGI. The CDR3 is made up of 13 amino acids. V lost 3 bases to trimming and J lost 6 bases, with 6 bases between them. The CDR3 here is CASSYGANSPLHF. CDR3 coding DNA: TGTGCCAGCAGTTATGGAGCTAATTCACCCCTCCACTTT.

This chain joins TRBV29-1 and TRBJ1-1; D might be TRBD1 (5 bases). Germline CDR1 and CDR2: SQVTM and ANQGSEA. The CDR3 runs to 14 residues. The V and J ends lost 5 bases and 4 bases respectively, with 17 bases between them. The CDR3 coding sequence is TGCAGCGTTTGGAGGGGCAGGGCGGGCACTGAAGCTTTCTTT. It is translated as CSVWRGRAGTEAFF.

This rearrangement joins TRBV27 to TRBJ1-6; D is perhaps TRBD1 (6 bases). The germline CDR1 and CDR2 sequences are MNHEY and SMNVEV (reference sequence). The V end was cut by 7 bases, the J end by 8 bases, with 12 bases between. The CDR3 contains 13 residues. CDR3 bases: TGTGCCAGCAAGAGGTCAGGGGATTCACCCCTCCACTTT. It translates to CASKRSGDSPLHF.

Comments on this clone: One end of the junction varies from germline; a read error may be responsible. CDR3 sequence reads: CASSLAGGLIQNYEQYF. The CDR3 coding sequence is TGTGCCAGCAGCCTAGCGGGAGGCCTTATACAGAACTACGAGCAGTACTTC. J is TRBJ2-7 and V is TRBV7-2; 11 nucleotides agree with TRBD2. The CDR3 covers 17 residues. CDR1 SGHTA and CDR2 FQGNSA come from the germline V gene.

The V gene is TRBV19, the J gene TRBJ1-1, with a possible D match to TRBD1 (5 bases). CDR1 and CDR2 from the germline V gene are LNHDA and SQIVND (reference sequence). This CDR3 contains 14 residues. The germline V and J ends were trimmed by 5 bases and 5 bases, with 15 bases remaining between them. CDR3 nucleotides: TGTGCCAGTAGTTTCGGGACTTTTATTACTGAAGCTTTCTTT. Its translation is CASSFGTFITEAFF. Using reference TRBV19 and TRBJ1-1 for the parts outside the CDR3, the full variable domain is DGGITQSPKYLFRKEGQNVTLSCEQNLNHDAMYWYRQDPGQGLRLIYYSQIVNDFQKGDIAEGYSVSREKKESFPLTVTSAQKNPTAFYLCASSFGTFITEAFFGQGTRLTVV.

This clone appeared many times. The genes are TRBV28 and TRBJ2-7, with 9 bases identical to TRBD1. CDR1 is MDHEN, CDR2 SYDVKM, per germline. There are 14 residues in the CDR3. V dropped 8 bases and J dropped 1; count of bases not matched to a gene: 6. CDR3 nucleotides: TGTGCCAGCTTCCCCGGGACAGGGTCCTACGAGCAGTACTTC. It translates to CASFPGTGSYEQYF.

The CDR3 region has the DNA TGCAGCGTTGAGATGGGACTAGCGGACAATGAGCAGTTCTTC. It specifies CSVEMGLADNEQFF. The genes are TRBV29-1 and TRBJ2-1; TRBD2 aligns across 11 bases. Germline V lookup: CDR1 SQVTM, CDR2 ANQGSEA. The CDR3 extends over 14 amino acids. V trimming: 3 bases; J trimming: 5 bases; junction bases outside the gene matches: 3.

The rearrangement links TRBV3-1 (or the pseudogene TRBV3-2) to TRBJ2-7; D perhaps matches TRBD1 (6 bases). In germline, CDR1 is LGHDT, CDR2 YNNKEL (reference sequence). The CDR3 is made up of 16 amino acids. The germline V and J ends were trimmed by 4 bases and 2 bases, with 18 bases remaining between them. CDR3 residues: CASSRPVGAETYEQYF. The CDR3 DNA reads TGTGCCAGCAGCCGCCCCGTGGGGGCAGAGACCTACGAGCAGTACTTC.